The sequence of this T cell receptor beta chain was determined in a study of B cell selection in AIRE deficiency (dated by TCRdb to between 2018 and 2021). Concerning the study at large: TCRbeta repertoires of sorted blood CD4+ conventional T cells and regulatory T cells were compared between AIRE-deficient patients and healthy controls. The TCR-sequenced cohort comprised about 5 AIRE-deficient APECED patients and about 5 healthy control donors. The full study reports these points: Only TCRbeta chains were sequenced, and approximately 35% of shared healthy-donor Treg sequences were also present in healthy Tconv cells, possibly due to differing TCRalpha chains. In AIRE-deficient patients, Tconv and Treg cells had TCRBV gene usage, CDR3 length and TCR diversity comparable to those in healthy donors. Around a third of the Treg TCRbeta sequences shared among healthy donors were found in patient Tconv cells, which suggests that Treg-biased clones were diverted into the Tconv compartment. Shared Treg sequences had shorter CDR3s, which reflects a bias toward rearrangements containing few non-templated nucleotide insertions. Among around 3,800 shared Treg TCRbeta sequences, 25% to 40% were shared exclusively among healthy donors and about 8.4% exclusively among patients, which suggests that Treg selection is less efficient in the absence of AIRE.

The immunoSEQ platform was used to sequence the TCRbeta chains. For the original study's pipeline: When conventional T cell repertoires were pooled, patients gave around 100,000 distinct in-frame TCRbeta sequences, while healthy donors gave some 1.3x10^5. Public Treg TCRbeta sequences were defined as those shared by two or more individuals and were then searched for in Tconv repertoires. Differences between groups were assessed using Mann-Whitney U tests with Bonferroni-Dunn correction in GraphPad Prism 7.03. Sourced from immuneACCESS, this table was stored by TCRdb with only in-frame sequences that have V and J called. A share of the clones is absent; for the studies checked, an unresolved V gene accounts for under half, and the remainder has no known explanation. That table furnishes V, J and clone size, whereas the DNA furnished D and trimming. The sample includes fewer than 30,000 clones, with 90% to 98% observed a single time. The biggest ten clones account for approximately 0.2% of the sample.

With respect to this clone: The clone's antigen remains unknown. Base-call qualities are not available, and no considerably larger clone is one nucleotide away.

Conventional CD4 T cells were sorted as CD4+CD127+ cells. Control samples came from healthy donors unrelated to the patients. Sorting of Tconv and Treg cells intended for TCRbeta sequencing was performed on a FACSAria flow cytometer. Sorted cells were collected in 5-ml round-bottom polystyrene tubes, and dry cell pellets were stored frozen at -80 degrees C prior to sequencing. Sequenced material: CD4+CD127+ conventional T cells sorted from PBMCs. The source of this sequence is a human donor in good health.

The CDR3 corresponds to CASSIFGGRDYGYTF. The DNA sequence is given as TGTGCCAGTAGTATATTTGGCGGAAGGGACTATGGCTACACCTTC. The chain couples TRBV19 to TRBJ1-2; the D gene remains uncertain. For CDR1 and CDR2, the germline V gene (reference sequence) lists LNHDA and SQIVND. V is reduced by 2 bases and J by 3 bases, leaving a spacing of 13 bases between them. The CDR3, cysteine through phenylalanine, is 15 amino acids long. Only CDR3 DNA is held: 45 bases, read in frame from base 1.